This T cell receptor (beta chain) is from a study of T cell changes during pregnancy in multiple sclerosis. Germline CDR1 is SGHKS and CDR2 is YYEKEE (reference sequence). This CDR3 has 14 residues. V gave up 3 bases and J gave up 3 bases, with 7 bases separating them. Sequenced by immunoSEQ multiplex PCR; TCRdb stores in-frame clones only, minus some. The sample holds fewer than 60,000 clones, approximately 91% seen once. The source of this sequence is a female donor with multiple sclerosis, enrolled in a pregnancy study. The material sequenced was peripheral blood, taken in the second trimester of pregnancy. V is TRBV5-5 and J is TRBJ2-6; D possibly corresponds to TRBD2 (5 bases). CDR3 nucleotides: TGTGCCAGCAGCTCGGACTTTGGGGCCAACGTCCTGACTTTC. Amino acid sequence: CASSSDFGANVLTF.